The T cell receptor beta chain under discussion was sequenced for a study of early T cells in non-severe SARS-CoV-2 infection. Whole-study results and caveats: The VDJdb matching leaned toward anti-spike CD8 responses and overlooked private and CD4 specificities.

TCRdb processed the 5' RACE reads anew with MiXCR; each CDR3 protein has one entry. Of about 64,000 distinct CDR3 sequences listed, just under 5% are singletons. This clonotype turned up a few times. No antigen is known for it. The CDR3 contains 18 residues. Germline CDR1 MNHEY, CDR2 SVGEGT. The trim removed 6 bases at V and 5 bases at J, leaving 13 bases unmatched. The chain joins TRBV6-2 or TRBV6-3 to TRBJ2-1; 13 positions agree with TRBD2. The sequenced sample consisted of whole blood. The receptor comes from an adult who was a healthcare worker with PCR-confirmed SARS-CoV-2 infection or an uninfected control (not recorded which). CDR3 amino acids: CASRAGTSGKSSNNEQFF. The CDR3, as DNA: TGTGCCAGCAGAGCCGGGACTAGCGGGAAATCTTCTAACAATGAGCAGTTCTTC.